This T cell receptor beta chain was sequenced for a study of shared clonotypes between healthy human individuals. Only in-frame clones appear in the TCRdb table, and some are missing; sequencing was by immunoSEQ multiplex PCR. The sample yields roughly 1,600,000 clones, around 98.5% seen once. This CDR3 contains 18 residues. Trimming cost V 2 bases and J 0 bases, with 19 bases left between them. CDR1 and CDR2 (germline): SGHRS, YFSETQ. Specimen: naive CD4+ T cells sorted from blood. The subset here: CD45RA+ positively selected. This receptor was obtained from a man aged 25-45 years in good health. This chain uses TRBV5-1 with TRBJ2-3; D remains ambiguous. The CDR3 DNA reads as TGCGCCAGCAGCTTCGATCCCCCCGAGCTAACTAGCACAGATACGCAGTATTTT. This codes for CASSFDPPELTSTDTQYF.